What follows describes a single TCR beta chain. The antigen is not known. The protocol was immunoSEQ multiplex PCR, while the TCRdb copy is restricted to in-frame clones and leaves out a portion. The table records approximately 85,000 clones, about 93% of them present only once. The V gene lost 0 bases and the J gene lost 4 bases, with 15 bases spanning the gap. The CDR3 has 16 amino acids. Germline V CDR1 and CDR2: MNHNS, SASEGT. This specimen belongs to a study of graft-versus-host responses after intestinal transplantation. In the study overall: Multivisceral, liver-intestinal, or isolated intestinal grafts went to recipients. Each patient got anti-thymocyte globulin induction, then tacrolimus and steroids for around three years. Study-wide results and limits: Recipient bone marrow held GvH clones, some seen earlier in ileum or blood.

The sample consisted of unstimulated CD8+ T cells sorted from spleen or lymph node cells, taken before transplant. The source of this sequence is a human donor who was the organ donor for an intestinal transplant. This chain uses TRBV6-1 with TRBJ1-2; no reliable D call. CDR3 protein: CASSEAVAREGYGYTF. The CDR3 DNA reads as TGTGCCAGCAGTGAAGCTGTCGCCCGTGAGGGCTATGGCTACACCTTC.